These T cell receptor beta chains were read from a single sample in a study of blood T cell repertoires in COVID-19. The assay was immunoSEQ multiplex PCR, and TCRdb's table has in-frame clones only and misses some. The table includes about 74,000 clones, 90% detected once. What was sequenced was peripheral blood. These receptors originate from a woman aged 45-65 years in a cohort sampled during active COVID-19. Both conserved end residues are part of each CDR3. A D gene is named only where the DNA matches it firmly. Clone size is given for some rows only: seen once, a few or many times, or a class if the clone is expanded.

V gene	D gene	J gene	clone size	CDR3 DNA	CDR3 protein
TRBV28	TRBD2	TRBJ2-1	-	TGTGCCAGCAGCTTAGCGGGAGGGATTAGCAATGAGCAGTTCTTC	CASSLAGGISNEQFF
TRBV7-8	-	TRBJ2-7	few	TGTGCCAGCAGCTTAGCGTACCGGGAGCTGGAAGAGCAGTACTTC	CASSLAYRELEEQYF
TRBV3-1/TRBV3-2	TRBD2	TRBJ2-5	-	TGTGCCAGCAGCCAAGATATAGCGGGAGGGGTAGAGACCCAGTACTTC	CASSQDIAGGVETQYF
TRBV7-6	TRBD1	TRBJ1-6	-	TGTGCCAGCGGACCCACCGGGACAGGCGTCTCACCCCTCCACTTT	CASGPTGTGVSPLHF
TRBV3-1/TRBV3-2	-	TRBJ2-3	-	TGTGCCAGCAGCCAAGTAGGTGCGGCGAGCACAGATACGCAGTATTTT	CASSQVGAASTDTQYF
TRBV5-5	-	TRBJ2-3	-	TGTGCCAGCAGATCGAGCGCCCCTGGCACAGATACGCAGTATTTT	CASRSSAPGTDTQYF
TRBV27	-	TRBJ1-1	-	TGTGCCAGCAGTACAAGGGGCTTTGAAGCTTTCTTT	CASSTRGFEAFF
TRBV19	-	TRBJ1-5	-	TGTGCCAGTAGTATATCCAGGGGCAACAATCAGCCCCAGCATTTT	CASSISRGNNQPQHF
TRBV28	TRBD1	TRBJ1-1	-	TGTGCCAGCAGTCCATCTGGACAGGGGTACACTGAAGCTTTCTTT	CASSPSGQGYTEAFF
TRBV30	-	TRBJ2-1	-	TGTGCCTGGAGTGTCTCTCTAGCCTTTGAGCAGTTCTTC	CAWSVSLAFEQFF
TRBV10-3	TRBD2	TRBJ2-4	-	TGTGCCATCAGTGAGACTAGCGGAATTCAGTACTTC	CAISETSGIQYF
TRBV13	-	TRBJ2-1	-	TGTGCCAGCAGCTTTTATAGGGTTAGCGAGAATGAGCAGTTCTTC	CASSFYRVSENEQFF
TRBV4-1	-	TRBJ2-1	-	TGCGCCAGCAGCCCCTACCCCGGGAACGATGAGCAGTTCTTC	CASSPYPGNDEQFF
TRBV5-6	-	TRBJ2-1	few	TGTGCCAGCAGCTTGAACCCCCGGAGTTGGGACAATGAGCAGTTCTTC	CASSLNPRSWDNEQFF
TRBV4-2	-	TRBJ2-2	-	TGTGCCAGCAGCCAAGGGGTGGGAGGCGGGGAGCTGTTTTTT	CASSQGVGGGELFF
TRBV7-9	-	TRBJ2-7	-	TGTGCCAGCAGCCCGCTAGTCCACGAGCAGTACTTC	CASSPLVHEQYF
TRBV5-1	TRBD1	TRBJ1-5	once	TGCGCCAGCAGCTTGGCAACAGGGGCCCAGCCCCAGCATTTT	CASSLATGAQPQHF
TRBV19	TRBD1	TRBJ1-1	-	TGTGCCAGTAGCTCTCGACAGGGGGCGAACACTGAAGCTTTCTTT	CASSSRQGANTEAFF
TRBV11-2	TRBD1	TRBJ2-5	-	TGTGCCAGCAGGCTGGGGACAGGGGGCCTAAAGACCCAGTACTTC	CASRLGTGGLKTQYF
TRBV5-6	-	TRBJ2-3	-	TGTGCCAGTACGGAGGCCACAGATACGCAGTATTTT	CASTEATDTQYF
TRBV29-1	TRBD2	TRBJ2-1	-	TGCAGCGGGAGGGGGTCTAGCGGGGCCTCTTACAATGAGCAGTTCTTC	CSGRGSSGASYNEQFF
TRBV7-3	-	TRBJ2-2	-	TGTGCCAGCAGCCCCTCGGTGGGGGGCACCGGGGAGCTGTTTTTT	CASSPSVGGTGELFF
TRBV30	-	TRBJ2-1	-	TGTGCCTGGAGTGGGGCCGGGAGCGAGCAGTTCTTC	CAWSGAGSEQFF
TRBV11-2	-	TRBJ2-5	-	TGTGCCAGCAGCTTAGGTACGGGGAGGGAGACCCAGTACTTC	CASSLGTGRETQYF
TRBV19	-	TRBJ2-3	-	TGTGCCAGTAGTCTACTAGTATCCGGCACAGATACGCAGTATTTT	CASSLLVSGTDTQYF
TRBV28	-	TRBJ1-6	-	TGTGCCAGCAGTTTATCCGGGGGGGCCCAGGGTCATAATTCACCCCTCCACTTT	CASSLSGGAQGHNSPLHF
TRBV28	TRBD2	TRBJ2-1	-	TGTGCCAGCAGTGGAGAGGGAGGGTCCAATGAGCAGTTCTTC	CASSGEGGSNEQFF
TRBV19	-	TRBJ2-1	-	TGTGCCAGTAGTGGTTTAGAAGGGGTGGAAAATGAGCAGTTCTTC	CASSGLEGVENEQFF
TRBV28	-	TRBJ1-5	-	TGTGCCAGCCTCGGACTCAATCAGCCCCAGCATTTT	CASLGLNQPQHF